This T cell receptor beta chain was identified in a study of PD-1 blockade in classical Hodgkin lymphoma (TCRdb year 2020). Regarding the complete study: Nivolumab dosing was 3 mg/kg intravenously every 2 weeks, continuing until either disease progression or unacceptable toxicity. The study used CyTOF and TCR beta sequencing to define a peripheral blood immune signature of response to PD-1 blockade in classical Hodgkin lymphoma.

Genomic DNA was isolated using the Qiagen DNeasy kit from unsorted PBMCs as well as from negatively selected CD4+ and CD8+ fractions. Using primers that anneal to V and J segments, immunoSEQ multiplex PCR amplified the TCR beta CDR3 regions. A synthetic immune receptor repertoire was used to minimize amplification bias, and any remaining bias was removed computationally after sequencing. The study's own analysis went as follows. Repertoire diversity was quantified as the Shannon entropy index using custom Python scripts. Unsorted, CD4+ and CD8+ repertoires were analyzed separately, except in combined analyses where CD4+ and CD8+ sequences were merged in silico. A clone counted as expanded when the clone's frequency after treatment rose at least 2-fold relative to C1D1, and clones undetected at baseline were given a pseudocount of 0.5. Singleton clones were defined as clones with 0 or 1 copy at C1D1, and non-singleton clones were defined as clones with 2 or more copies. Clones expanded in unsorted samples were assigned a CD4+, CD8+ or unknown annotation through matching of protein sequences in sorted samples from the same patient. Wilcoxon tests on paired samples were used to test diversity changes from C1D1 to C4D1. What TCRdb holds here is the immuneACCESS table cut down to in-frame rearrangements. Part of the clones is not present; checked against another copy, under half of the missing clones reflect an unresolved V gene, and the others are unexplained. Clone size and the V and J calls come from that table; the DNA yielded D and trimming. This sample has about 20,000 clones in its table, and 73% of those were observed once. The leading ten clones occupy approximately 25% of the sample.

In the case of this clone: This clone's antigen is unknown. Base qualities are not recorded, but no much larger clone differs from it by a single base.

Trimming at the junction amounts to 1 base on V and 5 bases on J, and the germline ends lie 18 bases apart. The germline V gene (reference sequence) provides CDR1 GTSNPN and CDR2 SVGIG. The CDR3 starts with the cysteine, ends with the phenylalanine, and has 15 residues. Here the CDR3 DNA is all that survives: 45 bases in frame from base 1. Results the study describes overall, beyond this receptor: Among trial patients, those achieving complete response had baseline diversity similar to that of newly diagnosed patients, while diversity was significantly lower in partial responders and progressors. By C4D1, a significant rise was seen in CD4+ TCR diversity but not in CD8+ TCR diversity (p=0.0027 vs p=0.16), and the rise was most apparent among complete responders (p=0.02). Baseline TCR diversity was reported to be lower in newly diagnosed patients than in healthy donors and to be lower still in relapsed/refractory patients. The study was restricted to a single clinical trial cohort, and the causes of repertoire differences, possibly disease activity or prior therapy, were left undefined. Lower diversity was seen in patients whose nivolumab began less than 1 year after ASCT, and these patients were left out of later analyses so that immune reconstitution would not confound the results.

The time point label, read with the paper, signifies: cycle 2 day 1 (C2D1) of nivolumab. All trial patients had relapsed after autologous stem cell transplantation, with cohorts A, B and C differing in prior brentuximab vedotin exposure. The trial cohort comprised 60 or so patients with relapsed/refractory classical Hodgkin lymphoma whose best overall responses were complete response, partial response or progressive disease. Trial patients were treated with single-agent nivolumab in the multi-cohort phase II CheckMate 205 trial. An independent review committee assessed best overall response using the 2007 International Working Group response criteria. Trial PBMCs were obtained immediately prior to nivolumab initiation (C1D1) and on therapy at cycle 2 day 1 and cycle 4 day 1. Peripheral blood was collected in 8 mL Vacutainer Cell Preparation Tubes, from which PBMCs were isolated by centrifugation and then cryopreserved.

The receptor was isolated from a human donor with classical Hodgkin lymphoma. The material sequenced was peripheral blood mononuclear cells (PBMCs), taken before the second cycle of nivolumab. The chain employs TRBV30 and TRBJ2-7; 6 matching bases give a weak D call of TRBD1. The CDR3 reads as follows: CAWSALTTGSDEQYF. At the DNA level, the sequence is TGTGCCTGGAGTGCCCTAACTACAGGGTCAGACGAGCAGTACTTC.